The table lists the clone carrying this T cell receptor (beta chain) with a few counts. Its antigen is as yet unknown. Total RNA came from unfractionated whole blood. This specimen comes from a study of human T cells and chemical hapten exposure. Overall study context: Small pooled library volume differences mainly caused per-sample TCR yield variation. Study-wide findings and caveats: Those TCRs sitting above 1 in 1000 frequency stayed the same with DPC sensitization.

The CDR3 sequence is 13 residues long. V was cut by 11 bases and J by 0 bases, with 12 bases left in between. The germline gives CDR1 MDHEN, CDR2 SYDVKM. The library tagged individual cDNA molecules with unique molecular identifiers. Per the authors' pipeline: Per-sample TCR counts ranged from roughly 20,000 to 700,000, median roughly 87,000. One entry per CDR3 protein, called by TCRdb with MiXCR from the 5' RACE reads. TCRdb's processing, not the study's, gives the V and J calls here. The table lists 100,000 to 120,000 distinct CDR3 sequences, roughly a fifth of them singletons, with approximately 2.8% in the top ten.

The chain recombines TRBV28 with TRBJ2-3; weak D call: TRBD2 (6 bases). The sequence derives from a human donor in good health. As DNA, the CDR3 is TGTGCCGCGGGGCGGCCTAGCACAGATACGCAGTATTTT. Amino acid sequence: CAAGRPSTDTQYF.